A selection of T cell receptor beta chains follows, all from one sample in a study of metastatic and nonmetastatic thyroid tumors. TCRdb re-analyzed the PCR reads through MiXCR. The profile shows some 21,000 clones, around a fifth of them singletons. The sample was tumor tissue. These receptors were collected from a female donor with papillary thyroid cancer or a benign thyroid nodule (not recorded which). Some clones in this sample may be carry-over from other donors' samples. Each CDR3 is given with its conserved first and last residue. Clone size, where shown, is once, few, many, or a class for clones that have expanded.

v_call	clone_size	j_call	cdr3_aa
TRBV5-1	-	TRBJ2-7	CASSLRDSYEQYF
TRBV20-1	many	TRBJ2-1	CSAPGGSSYNEQFF
TRBV29-1	many	TRBJ1-2	CSVEKTFNYGYTF
TRBV11-2	medium-sized	TRBJ2-1	CASSGELYNEQFF
TRBV3-1	-	TRBJ1-2	CASSPEGFDGYTF
TRBV2	few	TRBJ2-1	CASSLLRDEQFF
TRBV29-1	many	TRBJ2-3	CSVEGQRMDTQYF
TRBV11-2	-	TRBJ2-7	CASSHEQGSEYEQYF
TRBV7-9	many	TRBJ1-2	CASSLATNYGYTF
TRBV24-1	many	TRBJ2-6	CATSDQDLSSGANVLTF
TRBV6-4	medium-sized	TRBJ2-1	CASSFSSGGNEQFF
TRBV7-2	-	TRBJ2-6	CASSRRPSGANVLTF
TRBV15	-	TRBJ2-1	CATSRDGASSINEQFF